The rows below give T cell receptor beta chains drawn from one sample of a study of beta chain features in type 1 diabetes. Clones were read by immunoSEQ multiplex PCR, and TCRdb kept only the in-frame ones, dropping some. Seen here are 200,000 to 250,000 clones, around 14% observed once, and the top ten hold roughly 0.028%. Sequenced: naive CD4+ T cells from blood. Every receptor here comes from a woman aged 40 to 55 in good health. CDR3s include the opening cysteine and the closing phenylalanine or tryptophan. A D gene is named only where the DNA matches it firmly. Expanded clones are given a class, and other clones once, few, many or no size at all.

d_gene,abundance,j_gene,v_gene,CDR3aa,CDR3nt
TRBD1,.,TRBJ1-6,TRBV13,CASSLDRGQYNSPLHF,TGTGCCAGCAGCTTAGACAGGGGTCAGTATAATTCACCCCTCCACTTT
TRBD1,few,TRBJ1-2,TRBV6-5,CASSYSWTGSTYGYTF,TGTGCCAGCAGTTACTCTTGGACAGGGTCGACTTATGGCTACACCTTC
.,.,TRBJ2-5,TRBV6-5,CASSRREQETQYF,TGTGCCAGCAGTCGGCGGGAACAAGAGACCCAGTACTTC
TRBD1,.,TRBJ1-6,TRBV15,CATSRAGQGNSPLHF,TGTGCCACCAGCAGAGCGGGACAGGGTAATTCACCCCTCCACTTT
TRBD1,.,TRBJ1-5,TRBV27,CASSPWTGEGSQPQHF,TGTGCCAGCAGTCCCTGGACAGGGGAAGGCAGTCAGCCCCAGCATTTT
TRBD1,.,TRBJ2-3,TRBV10-2,CASSDGRDSRTDTQYF,TGCGCCAGCAGTGATGGCCGGGACAGCCGCACAGATACGCAGTATTTT
.,.,TRBJ1-4,TRBV7-9,CASSFRTNEKLFF,TGTGCCAGCAGCTTCCGAACTAATGAAAAACTGTTTTTT
.,few,TRBJ1-1,TRBV11-2,CASSRSTGWTEAFF,TGTGCCAGCAGCAGGAGTACGGGATGGACTGAAGCTTTCTTT
TRBD1,.,TRBJ2-5,TRBV5-8,CASSRDSYQETQYF,TGTGCCAGCAGCCGGGACAGCTACCAAGAGACCCAGTACTTC
TRBD2,few,TRBJ2-1,TRBV15,CATRLAGGRNEQFF,TGTGCCACCAGACTAGCGGGGGGGCGTAATGAGCAGTTCTTC
.,few,TRBJ1-2,TRBV5-1,CASSPSGHNYGYTF,TGCGCCAGCAGCCCCAGCGGGCATAACTATGGCTACACCTTC
TRBD1,.,TRBJ2-3,TRBV6-1,CASSATGTGRTDTQYF,TGTGCCAGCAGTGCCACCGGGACAGGGCGCACAGATACGCAGTATTTT
.,.,TRBJ1-6,TRBV5-1,CASSLVQGDNSPLHF,TGCGCCAGCAGCTTGGTACAGGGCGATAATTCACCCCTCCACTTT
TRBD1,.,TRBJ2-7,TRBV2,CASRGTGVYEQYF,TGTGCCAGCCGTGGGACAGGGGTCTACGAGCAGTACTTC
TRBD1,few,TRBJ1-6,TRBV19,CASSRDRGKGSPLHF,TGTGCCAGTAGCCGGGACAGGGGAAAAGGATCACCCCTCCACTTT
.,few,TRBJ2-2,TRBV19,CASSIPRVSTGELFF,TGTGCCAGTAGTATACCCAGGGTTAGCACCGGGGAGCTGTTTTTT
TRBD1,.,TRBJ2-3,TRBV10-3,CAALGGQGRDTQYF,TGTGCCGCCTTAGGGGGACAGGGTCGCGATACGCAGTATTTT
.,.,TRBJ1-4,TRBV2,CASRTTNEKLFF,TGTGCCAGCCGTACAACTAATGAAAAACTGTTTTTT
.,.,TRBJ2-2,TRBV7-2,CASSADRRNTGELFF,TGTGCCAGCAGCGCCGACAGGAGGAACACCGGGGAGCTGTTTTTT
.,.,TRBJ1-6,TRBV7-9,CASSLVSSYNSPLHF,TGTGCCAGCAGCTTGGTCAGCTCCTATAATTCACCCCTCCACTTT
.,few,TRBJ2-7,TRBV5-4,CASSSTYESCF,TGCGCCAGCAGCTCAACCTACGAGTCGTGCTTC
.,few,TRBJ2-3,TRBV10-3,CAISGGSGVFTDTQYF,TGTGCCATCAGTGGAGGGTCGGGGGTATTCACAGATACGCAGTATTTT
.,once,TRBJ1-6,TRBV7-8,CASSLTGGASNSPLHF,TGTGCCAGCAGCTTAACGGGGGGGGCCTCTAATTCACCCCTCCACTTT
.,.,TRBJ2-5,TRBV7-2,CASSLDIHGGRRETQYF,TGTGCCAGCAGCTTAGATATCCACGGGGGAAGGAGGGAGACCCAGTACTTC
.,.,TRBJ2-7,TRBV5-6,CASSFGSRYLGEQYF,TGTGCCAGCAGCTTCGGGTCAAGGTATTTGGGCGAGCAGTACTTC
TRBD2,few,TRBJ2-5,TRBV5-1,CASSRLAAQETQYF,TGCGCCAGCAGCAGACTAGCGGCCCAAGAGACCCAGTACTTC
.,.,TRBJ1-5,TRBV18,CASSRALTGPNQPQHF,TGTGCCAGCTCACGAGCCCTGACAGGCCCCAATCAGCCCCAGCATTTT